This TCR beta chain was sequenced for a study of blood T cells in healthy people across ages. Trimming removed 2 bases from V and 4 bases from J, with 12 bases in between. CDR3 length equals 15 residues. CDR1 and CDR2 (germline): SGHTA, FQGNSA. Combining a sample-barcoded 5' primer with a J-beta primer mix, a second PCR ran for about 7 to 11 cycles. A template-switch adaptor that had 12 random nucleotides put a tag on each cDNA molecule. TCRdb redid the calling of the 5' RACE reads with MiXCR, one entry per CDR3 protein. The sample holds about 2 million distinct CDR3 sequences, just under 50% seen once.

The TCR sequence derives from a woman aged 40 to 50 in good health. Sequencing input: blood. V and J are TRBV7-2 and TRBJ2-1; possibly TRBD2 for D (5 bases). CDR3 protein: CASSLSRLAYNEQFF. In DNA form, the CDR3 reads TGTGCCAGCAGCTTATCGCGGCTAGCATACAATGAGCAGTTCTTC.